This TCR beta chain comes out of a study of cytomegalovirus exposure and HLA in healthy donors. Study-wide results and caveats: Links to common viral pathogens appeared, in a later analysis, for several of the most significant clusters.

To note about this clone: Its matching antigen is unknown.

The CDR3 is 13 amino acids. Germline-derived CDR1 and CDR2 are KGHSH and LQKENI. Trimming took off 2 bases at V and 8 bases at J, with 9 bases between the two ends. Primers included in the PCR were 60 Vbeta and 13 Jbeta primers. Libraries were prepared by immunoSEQ multiplex PCR; TCRdb keeps only in-frame clonotypes and omits some of them. The table lists under 150,000 clones, around 80% of them singletons. The J gene is TRBJ1-4, the V gene TRBV18; D perhaps matches TRBD1 (6 bases). This sequence was found in a man in his thirties or forties in good health and CMV-seronegative. The specimen was PBMCs. The DNA of the CDR3 is TGTGCCAGCTCACCAGGGGGCGACGAAAAACTGTTTTTT. It translates to CASSPGGDEKLFF.